The rows below give T cell receptor beta chains drawn from one sample of a study of blood T cell repertoires in COVID-19. Repertoires were generated with immunoSEQ multiplex PCR, while TCRdb's copy carries only in-frame clones and drops some. The sample lists under 120,000 clones; under 80% were seen once. The sample taken for sequencing was peripheral blood. These receptors all stem from a man between 70 and 80 years old with active or convalescent COVID-19. CDR3s include the opening cysteine and the closing phenylalanine or tryptophan. Fields, in order: D gene, V gene, J gene, clone size, CDR3 DNA, CDR3 protein. The D gene is left open where the match is weak. Some rows mark clone size as missing; the rest say once, few, many or name a class of expanded clone.

.	TRBV21-1	TRBJ1-6	.	TGTGCCAGCAGCAAAAATACGAAACAGGGACCCAATAATTCACCCCTCCACTTT	CASSKNTKQGPNNSPLHF
.	TRBV6-1	TRBJ1-2	.	TGTGCCAGCAGTGAAGATGCGGAATACTATGGCTACACCTTC	CASSEDAEYYGYTF
TRBD1	TRBV5-6	TRBJ2-5	once	TGTGCCAGCAGCTTAGACAGGGGGTACCAAGAGACCCAGTACTTC	CASSLDRGYQETQYF
TRBD2	TRBV5-8	TRBJ2-7	.	TGTGCCAGCAGCAGGACTAGCGGGGTGCCTAGCTCCTACGAGCAGTACTTC	CASSRTSGVPSSYEQYF
.	TRBV3-1/TRBV3-2	TRBJ2-1	few	TGTGCCAGCAGCCAAGATGGCTTCTTGGGGACACGGCAGTTCTTC	CASSQDGFLGTRQFF
.	TRBV7-2	TRBJ2-4	.	TGTGCCAGCAGGCCCGGGACTTGGATAGCCAAAAACATTCAGTACTTC	CASRPGTWIAKNIQYF
.	TRBV3-1/TRBV3-2	TRBJ1-1	.	TGTGCCAGCACCCCCCAGGGGTTCACTGAAGCTTTCTTT	CASTPQGFTEAFF
TRBD2	TRBV6-6	TRBJ2-7	.	TGTGCCAGCAGTTACCAGCGGGAGTCCTACGAGCAGTACTTC	CASSYQRESYEQYF
.	TRBV28	TRBJ1-2	once	TGTGCCAGCAGTTCGGGGGGGCGAGGCTACACCTTC	CASSSGGRGYTF
.	TRBV14	TRBJ2-1	.	TGTGCCAGCAGTCGGACAGGGACCCTCTTGCGGGAGGGCCGAAGGCTCAATGAGCAGTTCTTC	CASSRTGTLLREGRRLNEQFF
TRBD1	TRBV9	TRBJ2-1	.	TGTGCCAGCAGCTCAGGGGGACAGTTTTACAATGAGCAGTTCTTC	CASSSGGQFYNEQFF
.	TRBV24-1	TRBJ1-1	.	TGTGCCACCAGTTTAGCGAACACTGAAGCTTTCTTT	CATSLANTEAFF
.	TRBV4-1	TRBJ2-3	.	TGCGCCAGCAGCCAAGGAGGTAGCGGCAGCCCCGATACGCAGTATTTT	CASSQGGSGSPDTQYF
TRBD1	TRBV6-6	TRBJ2-1	.	TGTGCCAGCAGTTACTTCACCTGGGACAGGGGAGGTGAGCAGTTCTTC	CASSYFTWDRGGEQFF
.	TRBV15	TRBJ1-2	.	TGTGCCACCAGCAAGGACAGATCTTATGGCTACACCTTC	CATSKDRSYGYTF
.	TRBV5-1	TRBJ2-1	once	TGCGCCAGCAGCTTGAGTAGCGGAACCTACAATGAGCAGTTCTTC	CASSLSSGTYNEQFF
TRBD1	TRBV27	TRBJ1-1	.	TGTGCCAGCAGTAAGCCGGGACAGCCTGAAGCTTTCTTT	CASSKPGQPEAFF
TRBD2	TRBV5-1	TRBJ2-3	.	TGCGCCAGCAGCCCGCGGACTAGCGGGGGGGCGAGAGATACGCAGTATTTT	CASSPRTSGGARDTQYF
TRBD2	TRBV11-2	TRBJ2-1	.	TGTGCCAGCAGCTTAATCTCCAGGACTAGCGGGGGGTACAATGAGCAGTTCTTC	CASSLISRTSGGYNEQFF
.	TRBV4-2	TRBJ2-5	.	TGTGCCAGCAGCCAAGGGAGGGACAGAAAGGGGACCCAGTACTTC	CASSQGRDRKGTQYF
TRBD1	TRBV28	TRBJ1-6	once	TGTGCCAGCAGTCCGGGACAGCTCTATAATTCACCCCTCCACTTT	CASSPGQLYNSPLHF
.	TRBV21-1	TRBJ2-1	few	TGTGCCAGCAGCAAAACCCCACAGTGCGCCATTATGAATGAGCAGTTCTTC	CASSKTPQCAIMNEQFF
.	TRBV19	TRBJ1-3	.	TGTGCCAGTAGTATAAACCCGCCAGTTCCAGGAGGAAACACCATATATTTT	CASSINPPVPGGNTIYF
.	TRBV2	TRBJ1-1	.	TGTGCCACCTCGTACGGGGGAAACGCTGAAGCTTTCTTT	CATSYGGNAEAFF
.	TRBV28	TRBJ1-2	.	TGTGCCAGCCTTAAGGAGGGCCCTGGGGGCTACACCTTC	CASLKEGPGGYTF
TRBD2	TRBV7-9	TRBJ2-7	.	TGTGCCAGCAGCCCAGGACTAAGCGGGACCTACGAGCAGTACTTC	CASSPGLSGTYEQYF
TRBD1	TRBV5-1	TRBJ2-1	.	TGCGCCAGCAGCTCACAGGGGCTTCATAATGAGCAGTTCTTC	CASSSQGLHNEQFF
.	TRBV2	TRBJ2-2	once	TGTGCCAGCAGTGAACACAGGGCTGACACCGGGGAGCTGTTTTTT	CASSEHRADTGELFF
.	TRBV7-2	TRBJ2-7	.	TGTGCCTCAGGCAGGGGCCTAATCTCCTACGAGCAGTACTTC	CASGRGLISYEQYF
TRBD1	TRBV19	TRBJ2-3	.	TGTGCCAGTAGTATTGGTACAGGGGCTTCGGATACGCAGTATTTT	CASSIGTGASDTQYF
TRBD1	TRBV2	TRBJ2-2	.	TGTGCCAGCAGTGTTGCCGGGACAGCTTACACCGGGGAGCTGTTTTTT	CASSVAGTAYTGELFF
TRBD1	TRBV6-5	TRBJ1-5	.	TGTGCCAGCAGTACCTCCGGACAGGGCTATCAGCCCCAGCATTTT	CASSTSGQGYQPQHF
TRBD1	TRBV3-1/TRBV3-2	TRBJ2-2	.	TGTGCCAGCAGCCGGGGACAGGGGTGGACCGGGGAGCTGTTTTTT	CASSRGQGWTGELFF
TRBD2	TRBV2	TRBJ2-3	.	TGTGCCAGCAGCCCACTGACTAGCGGGCGGGAAGATACGCAGTATTTT	CASSPLTSGREDTQYF
TRBD1	TRBV28	TRBJ1-1	.	TGTGCCAGCAGTCCCCAACAGGGGGCTAACGCTGAAGCTTTCTTT	CASSPQQGANAEAFF
.	TRBV5-8	TRBJ1-1	.	TGTGCCAGCAGCTTGACCAGGGGCGCTGAAGCTTTCTTT	CASSLTRGAEAFF
.	TRBV5-1	TRBJ2-2	.	TGCGCCAGCACCTTCCCCACCGGGACCGGGGAGCTGTTTTTT	CASTFPTGTGELFF
.	TRBV7-9	TRBJ1-1	few	TGTGCCAGCAGCTTAGCGACGACAGGAAACACTGAAGCTTTCTTT	CASSLATTGNTEAFF
.	TRBV29-1	TRBJ2-6	once	TGCAGCGTTGAAGAATGGCGGAGCTCTGGGGCCAACGTCCTGACTTTC	CSVEEWRSSGANVLTF
.	TRBV7-9	TRBJ1-4	few	TGTGCCAGCAGCCTCCAGGGGAGTAATGAAAAACTGTTTTTT	CASSLQGSNEKLFF
.	TRBV21-1	TRBJ2-7	.	TGTGCCAGCAGCAAAGAGGTTGGGACTAGCGGAGACTACGAGCAGTACTTC	CASSKEVGTSGDYEQYF
.	TRBV6-5	TRBJ1-2	.	TGTGCCAGCAGTTACCTCGGCGACCGGGGGGGCTACACCTTC	CASSYLGDRGGYTF
TRBD1	TRBV5-1	TRBJ2-7	.	TGCGCCAGCAGCGCGCATGATACAGGGGGCGCAATCACCTACGAGCAGTACTTC	CASSAHDTGGAITYEQYF
TRBD1	TRBV5-4	TRBJ1-6	.	TGTGCCAGCAGCATCCCCGGGACAGGGAATTCACCCCTCCACTTT	CASSIPGTGNSPLHF
TRBD2	TRBV6-4	TRBJ2-1	once	TGTGCCAGCAGTGACTTAGCGGGAGGGCGGGGAAATGAGCAGTTCTTC	CASSDLAGGRGNEQFF
TRBD2	TRBV10-3	TRBJ2-3	.	TGTGCCATCAGACCTAGCGGGGGGGCCGCAGATACGCAGTATTTT	CAIRPSGGAADTQYF
TRBD2	TRBV27	TRBJ2-5	.	TGTGCCAGCAGTTTATCCTCCCCCCTAACTAGCGGGGTGCCACTTGTCCAAGAGACCCAGTACTTC	CASSLSSPLTSGVPLVQETQYF
.	TRBV5-1	TRBJ2-7	.	TGCGCCAGCAGCTCCCTGACTAATTCCTACGAGCAGTACTTC	CASSSLTNSYEQYF
.	TRBV15	TRBJ2-7	.	TGTGCCACCAGCAGAGATTATGTCTCCTACGAGCAGTACTTC	CATSRDYVSYEQYF
.	TRBV2	TRBJ1-1	.	TGTGCCAGCAGTCTTTTCGGGGGGAGGACTGAAGCTTTCTTT	CASSLFGGRTEAFF
TRBD1	TRBV3-1/TRBV3-2	TRBJ1-6	.	TGTGCCAGCAGCCTACAGGGGAAGGACTCACCCCTCCACTTT	CASSLQGKDSPLHF
TRBD2	TRBV5-4	TRBJ2-2	.	TGTGCCAGCAGCTTAGCGGGAATGAGTACCGGGGAGCTGTTTTTT	CASSLAGMSTGELFF
TRBD1	TRBV29-1	TRBJ2-3	.	TGCAGCGTCCAATGGGACAGTGGTCTTAGCACAGATACGCAGTATTTT	CSVQWDSGLSTDTQYF